Listed below are T cell receptor beta chains from one sample, sequenced in a study of human T cells and chemical hapten exposure. TCRdb redid the calling of the RACE reads with MiXCR, one entry per CDR3 protein. Of fewer than 500,000 distinct CDR3 sequences listed, roughly 4.8% are singletons. The sequenced sample was whole blood, obtained in connection with sensitization to the hapten diphenylcyclopropenone (DPC). The origin of the receptors is a woman aged 45-59 years with alopecia areata. Some clones in this sample may be carry-over from other donors' samples. CDR3s include the opening cysteine and the closing phenylalanine or tryptophan. Fields, in order: V gene, D gene, CDR3 length, J gene, clone size, CDR3 DNA, CDR3 protein. D genes are given only for firm matches. For some rows the clone size is stated as once, few or many, or as a class when expanded; others skip it.

v_call: TRBV7-9; d_call: .; cdr3_length: 13; j_call: TRBJ2-1; clone_size: .; cdr3_nt: TGTGCCAGCAGCTTAGGACGGGAGAGTGAGCAGTTCTTC; cdr3_aa: CASSLGRESEQFF
v_call: TRBV7-9; d_call: TRBD1; cdr3_length: 15; j_call: TRBJ1-2; clone_size: few; cdr3_nt: TGTGCCAGCAGCCCCCAGGGGGGCGCGGACTATGGCTACACCTTC; cdr3_aa: CASSPQGGADYGYTF
v_call: TRBV29-1; d_call: .; cdr3_length: 18; j_call: TRBJ1-2; clone_size: .; cdr3_nt: TGCAGCGTTGTTGCCATACAGGGAATCGGGCGCATGGCGAGCGGCTACACCTTC; cdr3_aa: CSVVAIQGIGRMASGYTF
v_call: TRBV20-1; d_call: TRBD2; cdr3_length: 15; j_call: TRBJ2-7; clone_size: many; cdr3_nt: TGCAGTGCTTCCTCCGGGACTAGGTCGGGACCCGAGCAGTACTTC; cdr3_aa: CSASSGTRSGPEQYF
v_call: TRBV27; d_call: TRBD2; cdr3_length: 14; j_call: TRBJ2-7; clone_size: few; cdr3_nt: TGTGCCAGCAGTCTAGCGGAGAGCTCCTACGAGCAGTACTTC; cdr3_aa: CASSLAESSYEQYF
v_call: TRBV3-1; d_call: .; cdr3_length: 16; j_call: TRBJ2-1; clone_size: many; cdr3_nt: TGTGCCAGCAGCCGTACCGGGACCCTGGGGGTCAATGAGCAGTTCTTC; cdr3_aa: CASSRTGTLGVNEQFF
v_call: TRBV20-1; d_call: TRBD1; cdr3_length: 14; j_call: TRBJ1-1; clone_size: .; cdr3_nt: TGCAGTGCTCTGGGACAGGGCGATCTGGCTGAAGCTTTCTTT; cdr3_aa: CSALGQGDLAEAFF
v_call: TRBV20-1; d_call: TRBD2; cdr3_length: 15; j_call: TRBJ2-7; clone_size: many; cdr3_nt: TGCAGTGCTAGAGACTCTACGGGCGGGAGTGCTGAGCAGTACTTC; cdr3_aa: CSARDSTGGSAEQYF
v_call: TRBV11-2; d_call: TRBD1; cdr3_length: 18; j_call: TRBJ2-1; clone_size: .; cdr3_nt: TGTGCCAGCAGCTTAGGGCACCTGACAGGGTCCCCCTACAATGAGCAGTTCTTC; cdr3_aa: CASSLGHLTGSPYNEQFF
v_call: TRBV6-6; d_call: TRBD2; cdr3_length: 18; j_call: TRBJ2-4; clone_size: few; cdr3_nt: TGTGCCAGCAGTTACCCTCGAGGGACTAGCGGGAATTTGGTTGGTCAGTACTTC; cdr3_aa: CASSYPRGTSGNLVGQYF
v_call: TRBV30; d_call: .; cdr3_length: 11; j_call: TRBJ1-3; clone_size: many; cdr3_nt: TGTGCCTGGAGCTCCGGAAACACCATATATTTT; cdr3_aa: CAWSSGNTIYF
v_call: TRBV12-5; d_call: TRBD1; cdr3_length: 13; j_call: TRBJ2-7; clone_size: few; cdr3_nt: TGTGCTAGTGGTCAAGACAGGGCCTACGAGCAGTACTTC; cdr3_aa: CASGQDRAYEQYF
v_call: TRBV25-1; d_call: .; cdr3_length: 15; j_call: TRBJ2-7; clone_size: few; cdr3_nt: TGTGCCAGCAGTGACGACAGGGGAGGGTCCCTCGAGCAGTACTTC; cdr3_aa: CASSDDRGGSLEQYF
v_call: TRBV11-2; d_call: TRBD2; cdr3_length: 17; j_call: TRBJ2-1; clone_size: few; cdr3_nt: TGTGCCAGCAGCTTATTAGATCTTCGCGGGAGTATAGATGAGCAGTTCTTC; cdr3_aa: CASSLLDLRGSIDEQFF
v_call: TRBV4-1; d_call: .; cdr3_length: 15; j_call: TRBJ1-1; clone_size: few; cdr3_nt: TGCGCCAGCAGCCAAGATTCGGCAGTGAACACTGAAGCTTTCTTT; cdr3_aa: CASSQDSAVNTEAFF
v_call: TRBV14; d_call: .; cdr3_length: 15; j_call: TRBJ2-1; clone_size: few; cdr3_nt: TGTGCCAGCAGCCAAGATGCAGGTGGGGGCAATGAGCAGTTCTTC; cdr3_aa: CASSQDAGGGNEQFF
v_call: TRBV20-1; d_call: TRBD2; cdr3_length: 17; j_call: TRBJ2-1; clone_size: few; cdr3_nt: TGCAGTGCTAGCCGCCCGACTAGCGGGCTAATCTACAATGAGCAGTTCTTC; cdr3_aa: CSASRPTSGLIYNEQFF
v_call: TRBV28; d_call: .; cdr3_length: 11; j_call: TRBJ1-2; clone_size: many; cdr3_nt: TGTGCCAGCAGCCGACAGTATGGCTACACCTTC; cdr3_aa: CASSRQYGYTF
v_call: TRBV28; d_call: .; cdr3_length: 16; j_call: TRBJ1-4; clone_size: few; cdr3_nt: TGTGCCAGCAGTTTATCTTACGGCTCCGTTCTGGGAAAACTGTTTTTT; cdr3_aa: CASSLSYGSVLGKLFF
v_call: TRBV3-1; d_call: .; cdr3_length: 17; j_call: TRBJ2-3; clone_size: many; cdr3_nt: TGTGCCAGCAGCCAACTGGGCGCAGGGCGTAGGACAGATACGCAGTATTTT; cdr3_aa: CASSQLGAGRRTDTQYF
v_call: TRBV5-1; d_call: TRBD2; cdr3_length: 17; j_call: TRBJ2-1; clone_size: few; cdr3_nt: TGCGCCAGCAGCTTGGGGGCTAGCGGGGCTAGTCTTAATGAGCAGTTCTTC; cdr3_aa: CASSLGASGASLNEQFF
v_call: TRBV4-2; d_call: .; cdr3_length: 18; j_call: TRBJ2-4; clone_size: once; cdr3_nt: TGTGCCAGCAGCCAAACCCCGTGGACGGACCTAGCCAAAAACATTCAGTACTTC; cdr3_aa: CASSQTPWTDLAKNIQYF
v_call: TRBV19; d_call: .; cdr3_length: 14; j_call: TRBJ1-5; clone_size: .; cdr3_nt: TGTGCCAGTAGTATGGTCCATCCGGGGCAGCCCCAGCATTTT; cdr3_aa: CASSMVHPGQPQHF
v_call: TRBV6-1; d_call: TRBD1; cdr3_length: 15; j_call: TRBJ2-7; clone_size: many; cdr3_nt: TGTGCCAGCAGTGAGATGGGACAGGGGTTCTACGAGCAGTACTTC; cdr3_aa: CASSEMGQGFYEQYF
v_call: TRBV10-3; d_call: .; cdr3_length: 14; j_call: TRBJ2-2; clone_size: few; cdr3_nt: TGTGCCATCAGTCCCCGGACTAAGAGGGGGGAGCTGTTTTTT; cdr3_aa: CAISPRTKRGELFF
v_call: TRBV12-3/TRBV12-4; d_call: TRBD2; cdr3_length: 13; j_call: TRBJ2-5; clone_size: many; cdr3_nt: TGTGCCAGCAGTTACCGGGGAGGGGAGACCCAGTACTTC; cdr3_aa: CASSYRGGETQYF
v_call: TRBV5-1; d_call: .; cdr3_length: 14; j_call: TRBJ2-5; clone_size: many; cdr3_nt: TGCGCCAGCAGCTTGTCGGGGCGCCAAGAGACCCAGTACTTC; cdr3_aa: CASSLSGRQETQYF
v_call: TRBV27; d_call: TRBD1; cdr3_length: 12; j_call: TRBJ2-3; clone_size: few; cdr3_nt: TGTGCCAGCAGTCCACAGGGGGCCACGCAGTATTTT; cdr3_aa: CASSPQGATQYF
v_call: TRBV6-2/TRBV6-3; d_call: TRBD1; cdr3_length: 15; j_call: TRBJ2-7; clone_size: .; cdr3_nt: TGTGCCAGCAGTTCCAACAAGGGGGCAGCCTACGAGCAGTACTTC; cdr3_aa: CASSSNKGAAYEQYF
v_call: TRBV6-1; d_call: .; cdr3_length: 11; j_call: TRBJ1-1; clone_size: .; cdr3_nt: TGTGCCAGCCTCGGACTTCTTGAAGCTTTCTTT; cdr3_aa: CASLGLLEAFF
v_call: TRBV30; d_call: TRBD1; cdr3_length: 14; j_call: TRBJ1-5; clone_size: many; cdr3_nt: TGTGCCTGGAGGACAGGGGGCTTGGATCAGCCCCAGCATTTT; cdr3_aa: CAWRTGGLDQPQHF
v_call: TRBV13; d_call: .; cdr3_length: 15; j_call: TRBJ1-5; clone_size: many; cdr3_nt: TGTGCCAGCAGCTCCGGGACATTGGGCAATCAGCCCCAGCATTTT; cdr3_aa: CASSSGTLGNQPQHF
v_call: TRBV2; d_call: TRBD2; cdr3_length: 14; j_call: TRBJ2-3; clone_size: many; cdr3_nt: TGTGCCAGCAAGGAGCGGGAGGGAGGAGATACGCAGTATTTT; cdr3_aa: CASKEREGGDTQYF
v_call: TRBV10-3; d_call: .; cdr3_length: 15; j_call: TRBJ2-6; clone_size: many; cdr3_nt: TGTGCCATCAGTGAGTCAAGCTCTGGGGCCAACGTCCTGACTTTC; cdr3_aa: CAISESSSGANVLTF
v_call: TRBV7-9; d_call: .; cdr3_length: 14; j_call: TRBJ1-3; clone_size: many; cdr3_nt: TGTGCCAGCAGCTTAGTCCCGGAGTTAAACACCATATATTTT; cdr3_aa: CASSLVPELNTIYF
v_call: TRBV2; d_call: .; cdr3_length: 13; j_call: TRBJ1-3; clone_size: .; cdr3_nt: TGTGCCAGCAGTGAAGCGCCCGGAAAAGGGGTATATTTT; cdr3_aa: CASSEAPGKGVYF
v_call: TRBV24-1; d_call: TRBD2; cdr3_length: 18; j_call: TRBJ2-1; clone_size: many; cdr3_nt: TGTGCCACCAGCGGGACCGGGTCCCGGGAGGTAACCTACAATGAGCAGTTCTTC; cdr3_aa: CATSGTGSREVTYNEQFF
v_call: TRBV2; d_call: TRBD1; cdr3_length: 15; j_call: TRBJ1-1; clone_size: many; cdr3_nt: TGTGCCAGCAGCTTTCCGGGACAGAAGAACACTGAAGCTTTCTTT; cdr3_aa: CASSFPGQKNTEAFF
v_call: TRBV10-3; d_call: TRBD1; cdr3_length: 14; j_call: TRBJ2-5; clone_size: many; cdr3_nt: TGTGCCACTGAAGGACAGGGAGAGGGGGAGACCCAGTACTTC; cdr3_aa: CATEGQGEGETQYF
v_call: TRBV5-1; d_call: TRBD1; cdr3_length: 15; j_call: TRBJ1-5; clone_size: many; cdr3_nt: TGCGCCAGCAGCTGGACAGGGGGTGCCAATCAGCCCCAGCATTTT; cdr3_aa: CASSWTGGANQPQHF
v_call: TRBV3-1; d_call: .; cdr3_length: 17; j_call: TRBJ2-1; clone_size: many; cdr3_nt: TGTGCCAGCAGCCTGGGGCTCAGCGGGACAGGACGCAATGAGCAGTTCTTC; cdr3_aa: CASSLGLSGTGRNEQFF
v_call: TRBV7-9; d_call: .; cdr3_length: 14; j_call: TRBJ2-3; clone_size: many; cdr3_nt: TGTGCCAGCAGCCGGACTATGGAGTCAGATACGCAGTATTTT; cdr3_aa: CASSRTMESDTQYF
v_call: TRBV3-1; d_call: TRBD1; cdr3_length: 17; j_call: TRBJ2-4; clone_size: many; cdr3_nt: TGTGCCAGCAGCCAAGTGGGGCAGGGGGCGGCTGGAAACATTCAGTACTTC; cdr3_aa: CASSQVGQGAAGNIQYF
v_call: TRBV7-9; d_call: .; cdr3_length: 13; j_call: TRBJ1-1; clone_size: many; cdr3_nt: TGTGCCAGCACCCAAGACAGCGTCACTGAAGCTTTCTTT; cdr3_aa: CASTQDSVTEAFF
v_call: TRBV7-8; d_call: .; cdr3_length: 14; j_call: TRBJ1-2; clone_size: .; cdr3_nt: TGTGCCAGCAGCCCACCCTACCGGGAGGCAAGCTACACCTTC; cdr3_aa: CASSPPYREASYTF
v_call: TRBV5-1; d_call: .; cdr3_length: 13; j_call: TRBJ1-1; clone_size: once; cdr3_nt: TGCGCCAGCAGGCCTGATCCGAACACTGAAGCTTTCTTT; cdr3_aa: CASRPDPNTEAFF
v_call: TRBV6-5; d_call: .; cdr3_length: 13; j_call: TRBJ2-1; clone_size: many; cdr3_nt: TGTGCCACCCGGGACATGACGAACAATGAGCAGTTCTTC; cdr3_aa: CATRDMTNNEQFF
v_call: TRBV3-1; d_call: TRBD1; cdr3_length: 17; j_call: TRBJ2-7; clone_size: many; cdr3_nt: TGTGCCAGCAGCCAACTCGGGTCGGGACAGGGCTCATACGAGCAGTACTTC; cdr3_aa: CASSQLGSGQGSYEQYF
v_call: TRBV28; d_call: TRBD2; cdr3_length: 13; j_call: TRBJ2-7; clone_size: many; cdr3_nt: TGTGCCAGCTCCCCCGATGGCGGGAGGGCACGGTACTTC; cdr3_aa: CASSPDGGRARYF
v_call: TRBV6-5; d_call: .; cdr3_length: 13; j_call: TRBJ1-5; clone_size: many; cdr3_nt: TGTGCCAGCAGTGACGTCTTGTCCCGGCCCCAGCATTTT; cdr3_aa: CASSDVLSRPQHF
v_call: TRBV7-8; d_call: TRBD1; cdr3_length: 16; j_call: TRBJ2-1; clone_size: .; cdr3_nt: TGTGCCAGCAGCTCCCCCGGGACAGGGGAGCACAATGAGCAGTTCTTC; cdr3_aa: CASSSPGTGEHNEQFF
v_call: TRBV6-2/TRBV6-3; d_call: TRBD2; cdr3_length: 17; j_call: TRBJ2-3; clone_size: many; cdr3_nt: TGTGCCAGCAGCAACCACGGACTAGCGGAGACCACAGATACGCAGTATTTT; cdr3_aa: CASSNHGLAETTDTQYF
v_call: TRBV13; d_call: TRBD1; cdr3_length: 14; j_call: TRBJ2-5; clone_size: many; cdr3_nt: TGTGCCAGCAGCGGAGACAGGGGTCGGGAGACCCAGTACTTC; cdr3_aa: CASSGDRGRETQYF